This TCR beta chain comes out of a study of T cell responses to AZD1222 COVID-19 vaccine. The CDR3 is made up of 15 amino acids. The germline CDR1 and CDR2 sequences are LGHDT and YNNKEL (reference sequence). Trimming removed 4 bases from V and 7 bases from J, with 18 bases in between. Study results and caveats: Two doses of AZD1222 preceded a rise in Spike-specific TCR breadth and depth. At baseline, seropositivity was found in only 6 or 7 AZD1222 recipients. Unmutated variant regions are reportedly the target of nearly half of TCRs that are spike-specific.

On this clone itself: No antigen is known for it.

Using immunoSEQ multiplex PCR, the repertoire was profiled, and TCRdb retains in-frame clones only, with some absent. The table lists over 120,000 clones, approximately 88% of them singletons. The chain couples TRBV3-1 (or the pseudogene TRBV3-2) to TRBJ2-3; TRBD2 is a possible D gene (6 bases). This clonotype was sampled from an adult who received the MenACWY meningococcal vaccine as a control. Sequencing was performed on peripheral blood, taken 28 days after the second dose of the MenACWY control vaccine. The CDR3 DNA reads as TGTGCCAGCAGCCCCGCCGGAGGGAGAAGAAATACGCAGTATTTT. Amino acid sequence: CASSPAGGRRNTQYF.